Listed below are T cell receptor beta chains from one sample, sequenced in a study of CD8+CD57+ T cells in acquired aplastic anemia. Each CDR3 protein is one row after TCRdb ran MiXCR on the reads. The sample lists around 130,000 distinct CDR3 sequences, under 60% occurring once. Input material: sorted CD4+, CD8+, or CD8+CD57+ T cells (not recorded which) from PBMCs. These receptor sequences come from a human donor with aplastic anemia. Both conserved end residues are part of each CDR3. D genes are given only for firm matches. Where a row states a size, it is once, few, many or the class of an expanded clone; other rows omit it.

v_gene	d_gene	j_gene	abundance	CDR3nt	CDR3aa
TRBV4-2	-	TRBJ1-2	-	TGTGCCAGCAGCCAACGACAGGAAAATTATGGCTACACCTTC	CASSQRQENYGYTF
TRBV2	-	TRBJ1-5	-	TGTGCCAGCAGCGGGACAATTGATCAGCCCCAGCATTTT	CASSGTIDQPQHF
TRBV10-1	-	TRBJ2-7	-	TGCGTCAGCAGTGAGGTGTCGGGCGAGCAGTACTTC	CVSSEVSGEQYF
TRBV12-3/TRBV12-4	-	TRBJ2-7	many	TGTGCCAGCACTACCACGGCGAGGGAGCAGTACTTC	CASTTTAREQYF
TRBV2	TRBD1	TRBJ1-4	-	TGTGCCAGCAGCTTGGGGACAGGAGATCGTGAAAAACTGTTTTTT	CASSLGTGDREKLFF
TRBV2	-	TRBJ2-7	once	TGTGCCAGTAGTGAAGGTCTAGCAGCCGTGGCCGAGCAGTACTTC	CASSEGLAAVAEQYF
TRBV25-1	-	TRBJ1-6	-	TGTGCCAGCAGTGAATACCCTGGTTCACCCCTCCACTTT	CASSEYPGSPLHF
TRBV10-3	-	TRBJ2-7	-	TGTGCCATCAACCCCGGGGACTCCTACGAGCAGTACTTC	CAINPGDSYEQYF
TRBV9	-	TRBJ2-7	many	TGTGCCAGCAGCGGCCAAAAGAGCTCCTACGAGCAGTACTTC	CASSGQKSSYEQYF
TRBV7-2	-	TRBJ1-1	many	TGTGCCAGCAGGGATGAGCCTAACCCTAGGCGGGGAGCTTTCTTT	CASRDEPNPRRGAFF
TRBV10-3	-	TRBJ2-3	-	TGTGCCATCAGTGGGGACTTACAGGGTCGCACAGATACGCAGTATTTT	CAISGDLQGRTDTQYF
TRBV6-5	TRBD1	TRBJ2-3	many	TGTGCCAGCAGGGGGGACAGTCCCACAGATACGCAGTATTTT	CASRGDSPTDTQYF
TRBV10-3	-	TRBJ2-7	-	TGTGCCATCAGTGATAGGACCGGCTACGAGCAGTACTTC	CAISDRTGYEQYF
TRBV6-1	-	TRBJ2-2	-	TGTGCCACCCACCGGCAAGGGGAGACCGGGGAGCTGTTTTTT	CATHRQGETGELFF
TRBV6-1	-	TRBJ2-7	many	TGTGCCAGCAGTGAAGCCCCTGATAGGGTGTCCGAGCAGTACTTC	CASSEAPDRVSEQYF
TRBV2	-	TRBJ2-5	few	TGTGCCAGCAGTGGAGGGGGACTAGAGACCCAGTACTTC	CASSGGGLETQYF
TRBV10-3	-	TRBJ2-3	few	TGTGCCATCAGCTCCCCGGAGGATAGCACAGATACGCAGTATTTT	CAISSPEDSTDTQYF
TRBV2	TRBD2	TRBJ2-7	-	TGTGCCAGCACCCAGTGGCTAGCGGGAAACGAGCAGTACTTC	CASTQWLAGNEQYF
TRBV11-1	-	TRBJ1-4	-	TGTGCCAGCAGCTCACGGACGGGAACTAATGAAAAACTGTTTTTT	CASSSRTGTNEKLFF